This TCR beta chain was captured in a study of T-cell reconstitution after alpha-beta-depleted transplantation in children. It was with unique molecular identifiers that the TCRbeta library was prepared. TCRdb re-called the PCR reads through MiXCR, storing one row per CDR3 protein. The table has a few hundred thousand distinct CDR3 sequences, 25% to 30% seen once. Trimming stripped 4 bases from V and 1 base from J, with 11 bases between. The CDR3 sequence is 15 residues long. This specimen consisted of PBMCs, obtained before TCRalphabeta/CD19-depleted stem cell transplant. This TCR came from a boy less than two years old with Wiskott-Aldrich syndrome, due to receive a stem cell transplant. The chain recombines TRBV12-3 or TRBV12-4 with TRBJ1-3, with D unclear. CDR3 nucleotide sequence: TGTGCCAGCAGTTATAGGTGGGGTTCTGGAAACACCATATATTTT. Protein sequence: CASSYRWGSGNTIYF.